Listed below are T cell receptor beta chains from one sample, sequenced in a study of radiation and T cells in renal cell carcinoma. The table came from immunoSEQ multiplex PCR; TCRdb's copy has only in-frame clones and leaves some out. The top ten hold 15% to 20% of the sample, which has roughly 10,000 clones, about 63% seen once. Sequenced here: tumor tissue, sampled from a patient whose treatment included radiotherapy and nephrectomy. These receptor sequences come from a woman aged 50 to 65 with renal cell carcinoma. Each CDR3 is given with its conserved first and last residue. Fields, in order: J gene, clone size, V gene, D gene, CDR3 protein, CDR3 DNA. D genes are given only for firm matches. Clone size appears in some rows only: once, few, many, or a class for an expanded clone.

>TRBJ2-2|.|TRBV4-1|.
CASSPRDTLPNTGELFF
TGCGCCAGCAGCCCCCGGGACACCTTACCGAACACCGGGGAGCTGTTTTTT
>TRBJ2-3|.|TRBV29-1|.
CSVDQNGDSKRPDTQYF
TGCAGCGTCGACCAAAATGGGGACTCCAAGAGGCCAGATACGCAGTATTTT
>TRBJ2-7|.|TRBV9|TRBD1
CASSPRTGNYEQYF
TGTGCCAGCAGCCCTCGGACAGGGAACTACGAGCAGTACTTC
>TRBJ1-5|.|TRBV19|.
CASSANGQGGQPQHF
TGTGCCAGTAGTGCAAATGGGCAGGGCGGACAGCCCCAGCATTTT
>TRBJ1-1|.|TRBV11-2|.
CASSLAQGGGTEAFF
TGTGCCAGCAGCTTAGCCCAGGGCGGAGGCACTGAAGCTTTCTTT
>TRBJ1-2|medium-sized|TRBV29-1|.
CSVDGRRSGPNYGYTF
TGCAGCGTTGACGGCCGGAGGTCCGGACCTAACTATGGCTACACCTTC
>TRBJ2-3|.|TRBV5-8|.
CASSLGTRRTDTQYF
TGTGCCAGCAGCTTGGGGACGCGACGCACAGATACGCAGTATTTT
>TRBJ2-2|.|TRBV18|.
CASSRNGGIVANTGELFF
TGTGCCAGCTCACGTAACGGAGGGATAGTCGCGAACACCGGGGAGCTGTTTTTT
>TRBJ2-6|large|TRBV28|.
CASSVDSSSSGANVLTF
TGTGCCAGCAGTGTGGACAGTAGCTCCTCTGGGGCCAACGTCCTGACTTTC
>TRBJ1-5|few|TRBV9|TRBD1
CASSVGQGDQPQHF
TGTGCCAGCAGCGTAGGGCAGGGGGATCAGCCCCAGCATTTT
>TRBJ2-7|.|TRBV7-9|.
CASSLWTDEQYF
TGTGCCAGCAGCTTATGGACGGACGAGCAGTACTTC
>TRBJ2-7|.|TRBV7-3|.
CASRYEQYF
TGTGCCAGCAGGTACGAGCAGTACTTC
>TRBJ1-6|few|TRBV6-1|.
CATRGESYNSPLHF
TGTGCCACCCGGGGGGAGTCCTATAATTCACCCCTCCACTTT
>TRBJ1-4|.|TRBV6-5|.
CASSYLQGTAKLFF
TGTGCCAGCAGTTACCTGCAGGGTACTGCGAAACTGTTTTTT
>TRBJ1-2|.|TRBV19|.
CASRGHKNYGYTF
TGTGCCAGTAGGGGACACAAGAACTATGGCTACACCTTC
>TRBJ1-5|few|TRBV30|.
CAWDDRSNQPQHF
TGTGCCTGGGATGACAGGAGCAATCAGCCCCAGCATTTT
>TRBJ2-2|.|TRBV7-9|TRBD1
CASSPGRQGWTGELFF
TGTGCCAGCAGCCCAGGCCGACAGGGGTGGACCGGGGAGCTGTTTTTT
>TRBJ2-2|.|TRBV9|.
CASSVGSSITGELFF
TGTGCCAGCAGCGTAGGTAGTAGCATCACCGGGGAGCTGTTTTTT
>TRBJ2-7|.|TRBV6-6|.
CASSYQHF
TGTGCCAGCAGTTACCAGCACTTC
>TRBJ1-4|few|TRBV6-1|.
CASSERETGGATNEKLFF
TGTGCCAGCAGTGAAAGGGAGACAGGAGGGGCAACTAATGAAAAACTGTTTTTT
>TRBJ1-3|.|TRBV9|TRBD1
CASSVDRGTDTIYF
TGTGCCAGCAGCGTAGACCGGGGGACAGACACCATATATTTT
>TRBJ1-6|.|TRBV6-4|.
CASSDRDNSPLHF
TGTGCCAGCAGTGACAGGGATAATTCACCCCTCCACTTT
>TRBJ1-2|.|TRBV19|.
CASSWDGTLGGYTF
TGTGCCAGTAGTTGGGACGGGACCCTTGGGGGCTACACCTTC